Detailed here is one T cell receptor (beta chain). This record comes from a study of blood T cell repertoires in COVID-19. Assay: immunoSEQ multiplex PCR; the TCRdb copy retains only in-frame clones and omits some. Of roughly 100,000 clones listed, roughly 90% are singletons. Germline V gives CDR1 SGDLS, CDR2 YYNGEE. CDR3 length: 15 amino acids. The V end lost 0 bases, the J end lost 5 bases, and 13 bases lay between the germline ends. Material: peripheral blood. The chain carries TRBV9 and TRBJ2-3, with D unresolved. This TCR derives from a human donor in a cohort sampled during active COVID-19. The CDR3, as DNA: TGTGCCAGCAGCGTAGTTTGGGTACCGGGAGATACGCAGTATTTT. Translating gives CASSVVWVPGDTQYF.